This TCR beta chain emerged from a study of blood T cells in healthy people across ages. Study outcomes and limitations: Naive T cell percentage by flow cytometry tracked strongly with beta diversity. Possibly, changes in expanded clonotypes were confounded because donor CMV status was unknown.

A sample-barcoded 5' primer and a J-beta primer mix were used in a second PCR of roughly 6 to 12 cycles. TCRdb re-derived calls from the 5' RACE reads in MiXCR, one entry per CDR3 protein. Counted here are around 1,500,000 distinct CDR3 sequences, approximately 28% occurring once; the ten biggest clones make up around 7.7%. This clonotype has more than one count but fewer than ten. Its antigen is undetermined. The sequence came from a woman aged 25 to 39 in good health. Sequencing was carried out using blood.

The chain's CDR3 is CASSLADGTGWYEQYF. The CDR3 region has the DNA TGCGCCAGCAGCTTGGCCGATGGGACAGGGTGGTACGAGCAGTACTTC. The chain combines TRBV5-1 with TRBJ2-7, with 9 nucleotides matching TRBD1. Germline CDR1 is SGHRS and CDR2 is YFSETQ. V shed 0 bases and J 4 bases; nucleotides not matched to a gene: 8. This CDR3 region has 16 residues.